The clone carrying this T cell receptor beta chain was found a few times. The second PCR ran about 6 to 11 cycles with a sample-barcoded 5' primer and J-beta primers. Each cDNA molecule carried a tag from a template-switch adaptor that contained 12 random nucleotides. TCRdb used MiXCR to reprocess the 5' RACE reads, holding one entry per CDR3 protein. The sample records 450,000 to 600,000 distinct CDR3 sequences, roughly a quarter being singletons. The data are from a study of blood T cells in healthy people across ages. This CDR3 has 12 residues. Another study also made use of these data, one on T cells of mothers and their children. That source reports: For related and unrelated pairs alike, thymic selection shapes TCR recombination output similarly.

The sequencing input was blood. V usage is TRBV12-3 or TRBV12-4 and J usage is TRBJ2-5; weak D call: TRBD1 (5 bases). The better agreement between TRBJ2-1 and the DNA end casts doubt on the J call. This TCR came from a boy younger than 10 in good health. CDR3 protein: CASSPSPGEQFF. As DNA, the CDR3 is TGTGCCAGCAGTCCCTCGCCAGGGGAGCAGTTCTTC.